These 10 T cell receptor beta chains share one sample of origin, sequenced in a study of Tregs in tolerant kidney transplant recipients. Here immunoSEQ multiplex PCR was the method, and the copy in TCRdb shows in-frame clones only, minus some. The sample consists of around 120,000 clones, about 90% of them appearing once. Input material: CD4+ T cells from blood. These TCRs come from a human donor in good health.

The DNA for the CDR3 is TGTGCCAGCCCTCCCCCGGGGAGGGGGCTCGATCAGCCCCAGCATTTT. Translated, it gives CASPPPGRGLDQPQHF. The J gene is TRBJ1-5, the V gene TRBV27; TRBD1 matches 7 bases. Germline V lookup: CDR1 MNHEY, CDR2 SMNVEV (reference sequence). The ends lost 8 bases at V and 5 bases at J; junction bases unmatched: 15. The CDR3 covers 16 residues.

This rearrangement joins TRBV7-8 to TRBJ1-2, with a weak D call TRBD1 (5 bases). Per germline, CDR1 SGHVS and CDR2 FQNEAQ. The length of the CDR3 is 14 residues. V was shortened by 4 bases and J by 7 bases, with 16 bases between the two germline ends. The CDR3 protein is CASSSSAGNSGYTF. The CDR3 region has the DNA TGTGCCAGCAGCTCCAGCGCAGGGAATTCTGGCTACACCTTC.

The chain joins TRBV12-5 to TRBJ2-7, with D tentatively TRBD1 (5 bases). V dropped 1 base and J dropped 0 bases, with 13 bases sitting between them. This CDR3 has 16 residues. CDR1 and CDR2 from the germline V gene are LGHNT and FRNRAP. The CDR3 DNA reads TGTGCTAGTGGTTTGGCTCAGGGCCTTCCCTCCTACGAGCAGTACTTC. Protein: CASGLAQGLPSYEQYF.

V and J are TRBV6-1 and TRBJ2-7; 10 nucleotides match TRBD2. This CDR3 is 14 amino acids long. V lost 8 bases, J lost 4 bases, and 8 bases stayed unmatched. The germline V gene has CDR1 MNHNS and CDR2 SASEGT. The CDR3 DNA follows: TGTGCCAGCCGCAGGCTAGCGGGGGATTACGAGCAGTACTTC. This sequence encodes CASRRLAGDYEQYF.

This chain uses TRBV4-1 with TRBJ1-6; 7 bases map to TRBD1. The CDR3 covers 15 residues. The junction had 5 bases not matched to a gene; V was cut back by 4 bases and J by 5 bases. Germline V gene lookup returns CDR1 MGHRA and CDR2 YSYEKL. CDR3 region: CASSPGTVNNSPLHF. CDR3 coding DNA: TGCGCCAGCAGCCCAGGGACAGTGAATAATTCACCCCTCCACTTT.

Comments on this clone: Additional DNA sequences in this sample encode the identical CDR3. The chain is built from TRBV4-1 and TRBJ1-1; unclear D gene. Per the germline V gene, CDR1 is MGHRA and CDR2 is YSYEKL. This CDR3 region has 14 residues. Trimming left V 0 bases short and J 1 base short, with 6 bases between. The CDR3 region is CASSQDWGNTEAFF. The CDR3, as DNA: TGCGCCAGCAGCCAAGATTGGGGGAACACTGAAGCTTTCTTT.

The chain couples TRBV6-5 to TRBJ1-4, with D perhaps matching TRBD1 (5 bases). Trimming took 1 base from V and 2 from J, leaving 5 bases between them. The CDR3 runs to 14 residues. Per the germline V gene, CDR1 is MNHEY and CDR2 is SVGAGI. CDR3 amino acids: CASSYWGTNEKLFF. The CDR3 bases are TGTGCCAGCAGTTACTGGGGGACTAATGAAAAACTGTTTTTT.

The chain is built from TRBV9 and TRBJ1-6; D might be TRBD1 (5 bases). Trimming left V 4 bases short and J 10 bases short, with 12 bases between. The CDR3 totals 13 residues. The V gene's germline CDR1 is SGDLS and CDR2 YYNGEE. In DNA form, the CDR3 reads TGTGCCAGCAGCCCCGGGGGGGAATCACCCCTCCACTTT. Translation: CASSPGGESPLHF.

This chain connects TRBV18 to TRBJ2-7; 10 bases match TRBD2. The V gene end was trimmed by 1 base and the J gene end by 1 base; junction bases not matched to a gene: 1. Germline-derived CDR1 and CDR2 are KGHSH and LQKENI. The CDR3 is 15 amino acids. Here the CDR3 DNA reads TGTGCCAGCTCACCACGAGCGGGAGGGTCCTACGAGCAGTACTTC. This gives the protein CASSPRAGGSYEQYF.

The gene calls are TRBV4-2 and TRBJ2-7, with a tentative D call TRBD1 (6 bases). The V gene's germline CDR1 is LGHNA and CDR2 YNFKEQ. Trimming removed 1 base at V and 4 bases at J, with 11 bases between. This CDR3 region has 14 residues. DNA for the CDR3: TGTGCCAGCAGCCAAGGAGGGGACAATTACGAGCAGTACTTC. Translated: CASSQGGDNYEQYF.